The clone carrying this T cell receptor (beta chain) showed up just a few times. The CDR3 extends over 17 amino acids. CDR1 and CDR2 (germline): MNHEY, SVGAGI. Trimming stripped 2 bases from V and 0 bases from J, with 11 bases between. TCRdb re-derived calls from the RACE reads in MiXCR, one entry per CDR3 protein. The repertoire holds approximately 80,000 distinct CDR3 sequences, with 12% to 15% as singletons. This specimen belongs to a study of human T cells and chemical hapten exposure. Time point in this sample: pre-sensitization, week 0. Treatment reported: therapeutic diphenylcyclopropenone sensitization with weekly scalp DPC.

The material was whole blood, obtained in connection with sensitization to the hapten diphenylcyclopropenone (DPC). This receptor was taken from a woman aged 50 to 65 with alopecia areata. Some clones in this sample may be carry-over from other donors' samples. This sequence joins TRBV6-5 and TRBJ2-6, with D perhaps TRBD1 (5 bases). The CDR3 nucleotides are TGTGCCAGCAGTTACGAGGCCAGGGTCTCTGGGGCCAACGTCCTGACTTTC. Translating it yields CASSYEARVSGANVLTF.